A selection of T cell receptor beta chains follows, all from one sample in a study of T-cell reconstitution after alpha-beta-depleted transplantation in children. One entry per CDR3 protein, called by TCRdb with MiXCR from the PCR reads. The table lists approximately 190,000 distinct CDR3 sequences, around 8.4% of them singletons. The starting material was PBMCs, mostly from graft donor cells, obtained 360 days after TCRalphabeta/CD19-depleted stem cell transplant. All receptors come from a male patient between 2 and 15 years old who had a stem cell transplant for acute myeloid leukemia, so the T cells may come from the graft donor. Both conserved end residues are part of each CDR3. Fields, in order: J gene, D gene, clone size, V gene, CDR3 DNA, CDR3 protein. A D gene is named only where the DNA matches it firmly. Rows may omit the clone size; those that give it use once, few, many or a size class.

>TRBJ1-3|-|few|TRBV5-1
TGCGCCAGCAGCTTTGGAGGGGGTAAAAATGGAAACACCATATATTTT
CASSFGGGKNGNTIYF
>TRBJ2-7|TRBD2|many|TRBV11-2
TGTGCCAGCAGCCCCACAGGCCGGGCTAGCGGGAGGGAGGTTGTAAACGAGCAGTACTTC
CASSPTGRASGREVVNEQYF
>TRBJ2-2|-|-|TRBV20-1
TGCTGTGCTAGACGGCTAGAGAACACCGGGGAGCTGTTTTTT
CCARRLENTGELFF
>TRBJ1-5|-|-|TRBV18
TGTGCCAGCTCACCACGGCCGAGAGCCCAGACCACTCAGCCCCAGCATTTT
CASSPRPRAQTTQPQHF
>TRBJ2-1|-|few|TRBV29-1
TGCAGCGTTGGCGACAGATTGGGTGAGCAGTTCTTC
CSVGDRLGEQFF
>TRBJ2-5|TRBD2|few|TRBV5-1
TGCGCCAGCAGCTCCGGGACTAGCGGCTGGGAGACCCAGTACTTC
CASSSGTSGWETQYF
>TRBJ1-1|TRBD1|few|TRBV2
TGTGCCAGCAGGAGACAGGGAGAAACTGAAGCTTTCTTT
CASRRQGETEAFF
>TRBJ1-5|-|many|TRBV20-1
TGCAGTGCTCAGGGAGTCGGCAATCAGCCCCAGCATTTT
CSAQGVGNQPQHF
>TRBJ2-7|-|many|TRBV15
TGTGCCACCAGCAGAGATAAGGGTCCCTACGAGCAGTACTTC
CATSRDKGPYEQYF
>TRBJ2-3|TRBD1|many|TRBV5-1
TGCGCCAGCAGCTTGGACAGGGGGACAGATACGCAGTATTTT
CASSLDRGTDTQYF
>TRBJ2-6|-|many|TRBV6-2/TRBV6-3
TGTGCCAGCTGCCCGGGGTCTGGGGCCAACGTCCTGACTTTC
CASCPGSGANVLTF
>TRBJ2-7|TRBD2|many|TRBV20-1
TGCAGTGCTGGGGAGGGTGCCTACGAGCAGTACTTC
CSAGEGAYEQYF
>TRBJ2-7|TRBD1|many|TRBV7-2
TGTGCCAGCAGCACGAGGGACAGCCCTTCCTACGAGCAGTACTTC
CASSTRDSPSYEQYF
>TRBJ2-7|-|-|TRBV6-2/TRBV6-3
TGTGCCAGCAGTTACTCACCCTGGTACGAGCAGTACTTC
CASSYSPWYEQYF
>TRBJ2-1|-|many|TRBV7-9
TGTGCCAGCAGCTTAATACCCAATGGGCAGTTCTTC
CASSLIPNGQFF
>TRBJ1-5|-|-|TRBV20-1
TGCAGTGCTAGAAAGCGGACAAGTAATCAGCCCCAGCATTTT
CSARKRTSNQPQHF
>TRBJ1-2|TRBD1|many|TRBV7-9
TGTGCCAGCAGCTCGGGACAGGCTAACTATGGCTACACCTTC
CASSSGQANYGYTF
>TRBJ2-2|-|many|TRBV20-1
TGCAGTGCTCTCTACGATACCCACACCGGGGAGCTGTTTTTT
CSALYDTHTGELFF
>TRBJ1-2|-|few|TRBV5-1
TGCGCCAGCAGCGATTGGCCGACGACACTTAACTATGGCTACACCTTC
CASSDWPTTLNYGYTF
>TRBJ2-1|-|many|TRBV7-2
TGTGCCAGCAGCTCAATAGGGACGGTATACAATGAGCAGTTCTTC
CASSSIGTVYNEQFF
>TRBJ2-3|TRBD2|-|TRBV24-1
TGTGCCACCAGTGATTTTTGGCGGGGGAGCACAGATACGCAGTATTTT
CATSDFWRGSTDTQYF
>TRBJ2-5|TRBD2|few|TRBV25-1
TGTGCCAGCCGGGGACTAGCGGGAGAGACCCAGTACTTC
CASRGLAGETQYF
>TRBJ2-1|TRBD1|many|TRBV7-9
TGTGCCAGCAGCCCGCCCGGACAGGGGAAAAATGAGCAGTTCTTC
CASSPPGQGKNEQFF
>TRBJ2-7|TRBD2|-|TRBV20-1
TGCAGTGCTAGACATCGGGGGGTACCCTACGAGCAGTACTTC
CSARHRGVPYEQYF
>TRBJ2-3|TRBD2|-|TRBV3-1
TGTGCCAGCAGCCAAGGAGGGACTAGCGGGGCCCCAGATACGCAGTATTTT
CASSQGGTSGAPDTQYF
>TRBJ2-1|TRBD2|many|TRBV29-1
TGCAGCGCACTAGCGGGGGGAGGTTACAATGAGCAGTTCTTC
CSALAGGGYNEQFF
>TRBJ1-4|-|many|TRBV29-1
TGCAGCGTTGGAGGGGGAAGAGGTGAAAAACTGTTTTTT
CSVGGGRGEKLFF
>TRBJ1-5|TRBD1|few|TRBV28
TGTGCCAGCAGTTTAATCCGCAGGGGGTATCAGCCCCAGCATTTT
CASSLIRRGYQPQHF
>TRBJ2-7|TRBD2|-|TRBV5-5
TGTGCCAGCAGCGCGGCTAGCGGGAGGTTCAACGAGCAGTACTTC
CASSAASGRFNEQYF
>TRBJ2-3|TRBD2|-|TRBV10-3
TGTGCCACCTTAGGGACTAGCGCGGTAGATACGCAGTATTTT
CATLGTSAVDTQYF
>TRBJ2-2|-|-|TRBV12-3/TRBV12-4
TGTGCCAGCAGTTTTGCCCCCGGGCCCCAGGCAGGGGAGCTGTTTTTT
CASSFAPGPQAGELFF
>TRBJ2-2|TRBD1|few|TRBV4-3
TGCGCCAGCAGCCAGGCCACCCAGGGGGCCTCTAACACCGGGGAGCTGTTTTTT
CASSQATQGASNTGELFF
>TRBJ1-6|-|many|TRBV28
TGTGCCAGCAGTTTCGGGGCTTATAATTCACCCCTCCACTTT
CASSFGAYNSPLHF
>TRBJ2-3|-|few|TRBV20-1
TGCAGTGCTAGAGGTCGGCCAGTGACTAGCACAGATACGCAGTATTTT
CSARGRPVTSTDTQYF
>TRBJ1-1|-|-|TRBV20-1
TGCAGTGCGACGCCCGACAGGCGGACTGAAGCTTTCTTT
CSATPDRRTEAFF
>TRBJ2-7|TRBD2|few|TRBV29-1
TGCAGCGTTGAAGTGCCTAGCGGATCCTACGAGCAGTACTTC
CSVEVPSGSYEQYF
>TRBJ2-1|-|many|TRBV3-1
TGTGCCAGCAGCCAAGTCAGTTACAATGAGCAGTTCTTC
CASSQVSYNEQFF
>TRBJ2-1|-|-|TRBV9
TGTGCCAGCAGCTTAGGGGTGGGCAATGAGCAGTTCTTC
CASSLGVGNEQFF
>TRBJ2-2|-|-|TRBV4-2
TGTGCCAGCAGCCAAGGGGGCGTGGAGCTGTTTTTT
CASSQGGVELFF
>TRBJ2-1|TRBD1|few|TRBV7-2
TGTGCCAGCAGCAGCCGCCGGACAGGGGACTACAATGAGCAGTTCTTC
CASSSRRTGDYNEQFF
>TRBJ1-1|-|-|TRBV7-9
TGTGCCAGCAGCTTTAATAGGAACACTGAAGCTTTCTTT
CASSFNRNTEAFF
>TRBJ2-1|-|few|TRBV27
TGTGCCAGCAGTTCCCCGGTCTCCTACAATGAGCAGTTCTTC
CASSSPVSYNEQFF
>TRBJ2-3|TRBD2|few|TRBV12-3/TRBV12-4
TGTGCCAGCACTACTTCACGCGGGGCTAGCGGGCAGGTTACGCAGTATTTT
CASTTSRGASGQVTQYF
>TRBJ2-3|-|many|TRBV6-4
TGTGCCAGCAGTGGCCGCCCGGGGGATACGCAGTATTTT
CASSGRPGDTQYF
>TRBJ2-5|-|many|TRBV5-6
TGTGCCAGCAGCTTGAAGTTGGGGGGACAAGAGACCCAGTACTTC
CASSLKLGGQETQYF
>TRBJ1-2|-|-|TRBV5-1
TGCGCCAGCAGCTCCGGAGGCCATGGCTACACCTTC
CASSSGGHGYTF
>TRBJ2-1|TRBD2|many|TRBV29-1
TGCAGCGTTGGTCTAGTGGGGCATACCGGGACTAGCGGGGCTCACTACAATGAGCAGTTCTTC
CSVGLVGHTGTSGAHYNEQFF